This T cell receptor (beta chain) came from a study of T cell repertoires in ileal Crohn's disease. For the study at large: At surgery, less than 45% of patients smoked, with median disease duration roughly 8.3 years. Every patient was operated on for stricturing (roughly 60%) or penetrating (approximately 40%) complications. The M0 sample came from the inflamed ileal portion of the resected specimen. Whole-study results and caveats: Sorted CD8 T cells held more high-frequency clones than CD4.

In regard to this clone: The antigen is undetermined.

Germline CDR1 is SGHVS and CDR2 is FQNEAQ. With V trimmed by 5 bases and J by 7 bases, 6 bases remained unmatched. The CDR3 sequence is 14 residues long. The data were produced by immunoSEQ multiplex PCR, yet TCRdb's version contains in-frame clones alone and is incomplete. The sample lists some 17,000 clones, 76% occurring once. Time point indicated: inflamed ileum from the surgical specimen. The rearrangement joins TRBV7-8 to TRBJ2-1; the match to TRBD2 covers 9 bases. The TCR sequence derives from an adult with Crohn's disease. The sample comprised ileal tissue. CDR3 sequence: CASSHSGSINEQFF. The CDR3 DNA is TGTGCCAGCAGCCATAGCGGGAGCATAAATGAGCAGTTCTTC.